Listed below are T cell receptor beta chains from one sample, sequenced in a study of OX40 agonist ivuxolimab in advanced cancers. Repertoires were generated with immunoSEQ multiplex PCR, while TCRdb's copy carries only in-frame clones and drops some. This sample has 30,000 to 40,000 clones, with about three quarters found just once. Sequenced here: CD4+ or CD8+ T cells sorted from blood, sampled in a trial of the OX40 agonist ivuxolimab. The receptors shown here come from an adult with an advanced solid tumor such as melanoma, head and neck, liver or kidney cancer. Each CDR3 is given with its conserved first and last residue. D genes are given only for firm matches. A clone size is listed for some rows: how often the clone was seen (once, few, many), or a class if it is expanded.

j_call clone_size v_call d_call cdr3_aa cdr3_nt
TRBJ2-1 - TRBV5-1 - CASSGNEQFF TGCGCCAGCTCCGGCAATGAGCAGTTCTTC
TRBJ1-5 - TRBV11-2 - CASSLGGEIGNQPQHF TGTGCCAGCAGCTTAGGTGGGGAAATCGGCAATCAGCCCCAGCATTTT
TRBJ1-2 - TRBV7-9 TRBD1 CASSLDLGQTYNYGYTF TGTGCCAGCAGCTTAGATTTGGGACAGACTTATAACTATGGCTACACCTTC
TRBJ2-1 - TRBV7-8 TRBD2 CASSPGAGLAGGKNNEQFF TGTGCCAGCAGCCCGGGCGCGGGACTAGCGGGGGGAAAGAACAATGAGCAGTTCTTC
TRBJ2-5 - TRBV5-1 TRBD1 CASSPGTGGFRETQYF TGCGCCAGCAGCCCGGGGACAGGGGGCTTTAGAGAGACCCAGTACTTC
TRBJ2-1 - TRBV27 TRBD1 CASSFDRVGDEQFF TGTGCCAGCAGTTTCGACAGGGTTGGGGATGAGCAGTTCTTC
TRBJ1-2 - TRBV6-6 TRBD1 CASSYRGQVGYTF TGTGCCAGCAGTTACAGGGGGCAAGTTGGCTACACCTTC
TRBJ2-1 - TRBV5-6 TRBD2 CASSEPLAGIAGEQFF TGTGCCAGCAGCGAGCCACTAGCGGGGATTGCCGGCGAGCAGTTCTTC
TRBJ1-1 - TRBV15 - CATSRDDRQEAFF TGTGCCACCAGCAGAGATGATCGGCAAGAAGCTTTCTTT
TRBJ2-5 - TRBV5-5 - CASTPWGGETQYF TGTGCCAGCACCCCGTGGGGCGGGGAGACCCAGTACTTC
TRBJ2-7 - TRBV19 TRBD2 CASSQAGNIYEQYF TGTGCCAGTAGTCAAGCGGGGAACATCTACGAGCAGTACTTC
TRBJ2-2 - TRBV27 - CASSRPDILTGELFF TGTGCCAGCAGTAGACCGGACATTTTAACCGGGGAGCTGTTTTTT
TRBJ2-3 - TRBV2 - CASSDRVADTQYF TGTGCCAGCAGTGACAGGGTGGCAGATACGCAGTATTTT
TRBJ2-3 - TRBV10-2 - CASSAPEGTDTQYF TGCGCCAGCAGTGCACCCGAGGGGACAGATACGCAGTATTTT
TRBJ1-1 - TRBV29-1 TRBD1 CSTIDRGTEAFF TGCAGCACAATCGACAGGGGCACTGAAGCTTTCTTT
TRBJ1-3 - TRBV7-9 TRBD1 CASSPGQEERNTIYF TGCGCCAGCAGCCCGGGACAGGAGGAACGAAACACCATATATTTT
TRBJ2-4 - TRBV5-1 TRBD1 CASSLAQSGGMKNIQYF TGCGCCAGCAGCTTGGCGCAGTCAGGGGGAATGAAAAACATTCAGTACTTC
TRBJ2-5 - TRBV11-2 TRBD1 CASSRPHWTGGRETQYF TGTGCCAGCAGCCGACCCCATTGGACAGGGGGCCGAGAGACCCAGTACTTC
TRBJ1-1 - TRBV6-1 TRBD1 CASSGRQGTNTEAFF TGTGCCAGCAGTGGTAGACAGGGGACAAACACTGAAGCTTTCTTT
TRBJ2-3 - TRBV28 TRBD2 CATKGGKDTQYF TGTGCCACTAAGGGAGGGAAGGATACGCAGTATTTT
TRBJ1-1 few TRBV5-4 TRBD1 CASRVQGDTEAFF TGTGCCAGCAGGGTACAGGGGGACACTGAAGCTTTCTTT
TRBJ1-5 - TRBV19 - CASAGWGMNNQPQHF TGTGCCAGCGCAGGTTGGGGGATGAACAATCAGCCCCAGCATTTT
TRBJ1-2 - TRBV29-1 TRBD1 CSVQDRIHGYTF TGCAGCGTCCAGGACAGGATCCATGGCTACACCTTC
TRBJ2-2 - TRBV7-2 - CASSLEVRDGELFF TGTGCCAGCAGCTTAGAAGTTCGGGACGGGGAGCTGTTTTTT
TRBJ1-2 - TRBV28 - CASRPAGGDGYTF TGTGCCAGCAGGCCGGCCGGGGGCGATGGCTACACCTTC
TRBJ1-1 - TRBV25-1 - CASSEYEGEGAFF TGTGCCAGCAGTGAATATGAGGGGGAGGGGGCTTTCTTT
TRBJ1-1 - TRBV19 TRBD1 CASSFTGGNTEAFF TGTGCCAGTAGTTTCACAGGGGGAAACACTGAAGCTTTCTTT
TRBJ1-5 - TRBV6-5 - CASIRYEGNQPQHF TGTGCCAGCATCCGGTACGAGGGCAATCAGCCCCAGCATTTT
TRBJ2-7 - TRBV2 - CASSFIDSYEQYF TGTGCCAGCAGTTTCATCGACAGCTACGAGCAGTACTTC
TRBJ1-2 - TRBV18 TRBD1 CASSDSGQSNYGYTF TGTGCCAGCTCAGACTCGGGACAGTCAAACTATGGCTACACCTTC
TRBJ2-2 - TRBV4-2 - CASSQDWTGELFF TGTGCCAGCAGCCAAGATTGGACCGGGGAGCTGTTTTTT
TRBJ2-1 - TRBV7-9 - CASSLYHEQFF TGTGCCAGCAGCTTGTATCATGAGCAGTTCTTC
TRBJ2-3 few TRBV7-7 TRBD2 CASSLGTSRLTDTQYF TGTGCCAGCAGCTTAGGGACTAGCCGTCTTACAGATACGCAGTATTTT
TRBJ1-5 - TRBV6-1 - CASSEDIRGNNQPQHF TGTGCCAGCAGTGAAGATATTAGGGGTAACAATCAGCCCCAGCATTTT
TRBJ2-5 - TRBV7-9 - CASSFRETQYF TGTGCCAGCAGCTTTCGGGAGACCCAGTACTTC
TRBJ2-1 - TRBV11-2 TRBD2 CASSLRRGLLYEQFF TGTGCCAGCAGCTTAAGGCGGGGGTTGCTTTATGAGCAGTTCTTC
TRBJ1-6 - TRBV5-1 - CASSLDAGQHSPLHF TGCGCCAGCAGCTTGGATGCAGGGCAGCATTCACCCCTCCACTTT
TRBJ1-1 - TRBV9 - CASSERNTEAFF TGTGCCAGCAGCGAAAGGAACACTGAAGCTTTCTTT
TRBJ2-5 - TRBV7-9 - CASSLGWGRYF TGTGCCAGCAGCTTAGGCTGGGGCCGGTACTTC
TRBJ1-5 - TRBV7-9 - CASSLADQPQHF TGTGCCAGCAGCTTGGCTGACCAGCCCCAGCATTTT
TRBJ1-1 once TRBV30 - CAWSVFTEAFF TGTGCCTGGAGTGTATTCACTGAAGCTTTCTTT
TRBJ1-2 - TRBV6-5 - CASTSQLYGYTF TGTGCCAGCACCTCACAGCTCTATGGCTACACCTTC
TRBJ1-2 - TRBV28 TRBD1 CASSTWTGVTNYGYTF TGTGCCAGCAGTACTTGGACAGGGGTAACCAACTATGGCTACACCTTC
TRBJ1-2 - TRBV5-5 TRBD1 CASSPNPVGQGYGYTF TGTGCCAGCAGCCCCAATCCCGTGGGACAGGGATATGGCTACACCTTC
TRBJ2-1 - TRBV19 - CASSISVSSYNEQFF TGTGCCAGTAGTATATCGGTGAGCTCCTACAATGAGCAGTTCTTC
TRBJ1-1 - TRBV7-9 - CASANQGNTEAFF TGTGCCAGCGCCAATCAGGGCAACACTGAAGCTTTCTTT
TRBJ2-1 - TRBV25-1 - CASRNDQGTYNEQFF TGTGCCAGCAGAAACGACCAGGGGACCTACAATGAGCAGTTCTTC
TRBJ2-2 - TRBV11-3 - CASSPMSGELFF TGTGCCAGCAGCCCGATGTCCGGGGAGCTGTTTTTT
TRBJ2-2 - TRBV4-2 TRBD1 CASSNTGANTGELFF TGTGCCAGCAGCAACACAGGGGCGAACACCGGGGAGCTGTTTTTT
TRBJ1-2 - TRBV7-2 TRBD1 CASSQGQGIDGYTF TGTGCCAGCAGCCAGGGACAGGGGATCGATGGCTACACCTTC
TRBJ1-1 - TRBV5-6 - CASSSPASPGTEAFF TGTGCCAGCAGCTCCCCGGCATCTCCTGGGACTGAAGCTTTCTTT
TRBJ1-1 once TRBV11-3 - CASSLGVGQNEAFF TGTGCCAGCAGCTTAGGGGTTGGGCAAAATGAAGCTTTCTTT
TRBJ2-3 - TRBV6-6 - CASSNRAYDTDTQYF TGTGCCAGCAGCAACAGGGCATATGACACAGATACGCAGTATTTT
TRBJ1-6 - TRBV5-1 TRBD1 CARVGDRGNSPLHF TGCGCCAGAGTAGGGGACAGGGGTAATTCACCCCTCCACTTT